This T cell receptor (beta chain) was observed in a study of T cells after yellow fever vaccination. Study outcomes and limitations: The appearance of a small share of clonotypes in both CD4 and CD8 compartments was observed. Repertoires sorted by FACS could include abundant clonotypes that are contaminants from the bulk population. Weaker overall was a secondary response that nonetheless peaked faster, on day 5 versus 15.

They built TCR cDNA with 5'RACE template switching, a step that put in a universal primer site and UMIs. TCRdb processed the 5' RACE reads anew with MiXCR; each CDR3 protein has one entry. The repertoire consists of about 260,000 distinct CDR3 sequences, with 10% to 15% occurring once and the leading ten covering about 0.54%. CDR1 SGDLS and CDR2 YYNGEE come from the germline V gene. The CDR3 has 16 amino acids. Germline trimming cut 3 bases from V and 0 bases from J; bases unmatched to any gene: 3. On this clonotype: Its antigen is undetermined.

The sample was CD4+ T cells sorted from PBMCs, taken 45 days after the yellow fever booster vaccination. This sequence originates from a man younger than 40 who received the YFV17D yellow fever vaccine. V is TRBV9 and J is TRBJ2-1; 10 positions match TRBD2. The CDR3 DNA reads TGTGCCAGCAGCGCCCTAGCGGGAGTCTCCTACAATGAGCAGTTCTTC. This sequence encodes CASSALAGVSYNEQFF.